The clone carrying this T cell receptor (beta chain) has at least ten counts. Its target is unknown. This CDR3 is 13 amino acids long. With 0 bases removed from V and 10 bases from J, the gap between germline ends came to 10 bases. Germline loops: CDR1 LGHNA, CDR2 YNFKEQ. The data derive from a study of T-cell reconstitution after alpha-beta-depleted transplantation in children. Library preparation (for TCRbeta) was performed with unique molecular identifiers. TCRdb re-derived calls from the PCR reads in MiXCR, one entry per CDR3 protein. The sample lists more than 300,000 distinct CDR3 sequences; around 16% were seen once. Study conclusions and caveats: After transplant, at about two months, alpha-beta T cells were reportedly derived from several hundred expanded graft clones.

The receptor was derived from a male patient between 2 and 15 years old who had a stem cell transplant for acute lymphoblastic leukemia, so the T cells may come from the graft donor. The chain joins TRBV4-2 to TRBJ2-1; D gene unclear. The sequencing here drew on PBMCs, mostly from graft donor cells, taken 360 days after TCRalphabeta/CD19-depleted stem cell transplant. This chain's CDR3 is CASSQDLGLEQFF. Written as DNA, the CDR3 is TGTGCCAGCAGCCAAGATCTCGGGCTAGAGCAGTTCTTC.